A selection of T cell receptor beta chains follows, all from one sample in a study of blood T cell repertoires in COVID-19. The protocol was immunoSEQ multiplex PCR, while the TCRdb copy is restricted to in-frame clones and leaves out a portion. The sample has 120,000 to 150,000 clones, roughly 86% seen once. The sample taken for sequencing was peripheral blood. Receptors were obtained from a human donor in a cohort sampled during active COVID-19. CDR3s include the opening cysteine and the closing phenylalanine or tryptophan. Fields, in order: clone size, V gene, D gene, J gene, CDR3 protein, CDR3 DNA. The D gene is left open where the match is weak. Size is stated for part of the rows, as once, few or many counts, or as a class when the clone is expanded.

clone_size: NA
v_call: TRBV2
d_call: NA
j_call: TRBJ2-7
cdr3_aa: CASSETEHYEQYF
cdr3_nt: TGTGCCAGCAGTGAAACAGAGCACTACGAGCAGTACTTC

clone_size: NA
v_call: TRBV5-1
d_call: TRBD1
j_call: TRBJ2-7
cdr3_aa: CASSSPGQGAEQYF
cdr3_nt: TGCGCCAGCAGCTCCCCGGGACAGGGGGCCGAGCAGTACTTC

clone_size: NA
v_call: TRBV28
d_call: TRBD1
j_call: TRBJ1-1
cdr3_aa: CASSQGQLNTEAFF
cdr3_nt: TGTGCCAGCAGTCAGGGACAGTTGAACACTGAAGCTTTCTTT

clone_size: once
v_call: TRBV24-1
d_call: TRBD1
j_call: TRBJ2-3
cdr3_aa: CATSDPRTGGTDTQYF
cdr3_nt: TGTGCCACCAGTGACCCCCGGACAGGGGGCACAGATACGCAGTATTTT

clone_size: once
v_call: TRBV28
d_call: NA
j_call: TRBJ1-1
cdr3_aa: CASGQNTEAFF
cdr3_nt: TGTGCCAGCGGGCAGAACACTGAAGCTTTCTTT

clone_size: NA
v_call: TRBV5-4
d_call: NA
j_call: TRBJ2-5
cdr3_aa: CASSLATETQYF
cdr3_nt: TGTGCCAGCAGCTTGGCAACTGAGACCCAGTACTTC

clone_size: NA
v_call: TRBV15
d_call: NA
j_call: TRBJ2-3
cdr3_aa: CATKPSPGDTQYF
cdr3_nt: TGTGCCACGAAACCTTCGCCCGGGGATACGCAGTATTTT

clone_size: NA
v_call: TRBV5-1
d_call: TRBD2
j_call: TRBJ2-1
cdr3_aa: CASSLAPAGGGNEQFF
cdr3_nt: TGCGCCAGCAGCTTGGCTCCAGCGGGAGGGGGTAATGAGCAGTTCTTC

clone_size: NA
v_call: TRBV6-5
d_call: TRBD1
j_call: TRBJ2-7
cdr3_aa: CASTLGQGGSEQYF
cdr3_nt: TGTGCCAGCACCCTGGGACAGGGAGGGAGCGAGCAGTACTTC

clone_size: NA
v_call: TRBV15
d_call: TRBD2
j_call: TRBJ2-2
cdr3_aa: CATSIGLAGDGELFF
cdr3_nt: TGTGCCACCAGCATTGGACTAGCGGGAGATGGGGAGCTGTTTTTT

clone_size: NA
v_call: TRBV7-9
d_call: NA
j_call: TRBJ2-2
cdr3_aa: CASSAENTGELFF
cdr3_nt: TGTGCCAGCAGCGCGGAGAACACCGGGGAGCTGTTTTTT

clone_size: NA
v_call: TRBV2
d_call: NA
j_call: TRBJ2-1
cdr3_aa: CASSDSGSYNEQFF
cdr3_nt: TGTGCCAGCAGTGATAGCGGCTCCTACAATGAGCAGTTCTTC

clone_size: NA
v_call: TRBV2
d_call: NA
j_call: TRBJ2-2
cdr3_aa: CASRHDSGELFF
cdr3_nt: TGTGCCAGCAGACACGACAGCGGGGAGCTGTTTTTT

clone_size: once
v_call: TRBV28
d_call: NA
j_call: TRBJ2-7
cdr3_aa: CASSRPEDSILGNEQYF
cdr3_nt: TGTGCCAGCAGCCGCCCCGAGGACAGTATTTTAGGGAACGAGCAGTACTTC

clone_size: NA
v_call: TRBV27
d_call: NA
j_call: TRBJ1-1
cdr3_aa: CASSSAYLSRGDTEAFF
cdr3_nt: TGTGCCAGCAGTTCCGCATACCTATCCCGGGGGGACACTGAAGCTTTCTTT

clone_size: once
v_call: TRBV7-8
d_call: TRBD2
j_call: TRBJ2-7
cdr3_aa: CATGDYPYEQYF
cdr3_nt: TGTGCCACCGGGGACTACCCCTACGAGCAGTACTTC

clone_size: NA
v_call: TRBV6-2/TRBV6-3
d_call: NA
j_call: TRBJ2-6
cdr3_aa: CASSTENSGANVLTF
cdr3_nt: TGTGCCAGCAGTACCGAGAACTCTGGGGCCAACGTCCTGACTTTC

clone_size: NA
v_call: TRBV19
d_call: TRBD2
j_call: TRBJ2-1
cdr3_aa: CASSSDPTSGNYNEQFF
cdr3_nt: TGTGCCAGTAGTTCAGACCCAACTAGCGGGAATTACAATGAGCAGTTCTTC

clone_size: NA
v_call: TRBV12-3/TRBV12-4
d_call: NA
j_call: TRBJ2-1
cdr3_aa: CASSGGGGNEQFF
cdr3_nt: TGTGCCAGCAGCGGGGGAGGGGGCAATGAGCAGTTCTTC

clone_size: NA
v_call: TRBV10-1
d_call: TRBD1
j_call: TRBJ2-7
cdr3_aa: CASSEGADRGYEQYF
cdr3_nt: TGCGCCAGCAGTGAGGGCGCGGACAGGGGGTACGAGCAGTACTTC

clone_size: NA
v_call: TRBV7-3
d_call: TRBD1
j_call: TRBJ1-6
cdr3_aa: CASSLTGGQGPSPLHF
cdr3_nt: TGTGCCAGCAGCTTAACGGGGGGACAGGGCCCTTCACCCCTCCACTTT

clone_size: NA
v_call: TRBV7-8
d_call: NA
j_call: TRBJ1-6
cdr3_aa: CASSFGGDNSPLHF
cdr3_nt: TGTGCCAGCAGCTTCGGAGGGGATAATTCACCCCTCCACTTT

clone_size: NA
v_call: TRBV7-2
d_call: TRBD2
j_call: TRBJ2-1
cdr3_aa: CASSLSPGGRVHEQFF
cdr3_nt: TGTGCCAGCAGCTTAAGTCCGGGAGGGCGGGTCCATGAGCAGTTCTTC

clone_size: once
v_call: TRBV19
d_call: NA
j_call: TRBJ2-3
cdr3_aa: CASNFGSTDTQYF
cdr3_nt: TGTGCCAGTAATTTCGGGAGCACAGATACGCAGTATTTT